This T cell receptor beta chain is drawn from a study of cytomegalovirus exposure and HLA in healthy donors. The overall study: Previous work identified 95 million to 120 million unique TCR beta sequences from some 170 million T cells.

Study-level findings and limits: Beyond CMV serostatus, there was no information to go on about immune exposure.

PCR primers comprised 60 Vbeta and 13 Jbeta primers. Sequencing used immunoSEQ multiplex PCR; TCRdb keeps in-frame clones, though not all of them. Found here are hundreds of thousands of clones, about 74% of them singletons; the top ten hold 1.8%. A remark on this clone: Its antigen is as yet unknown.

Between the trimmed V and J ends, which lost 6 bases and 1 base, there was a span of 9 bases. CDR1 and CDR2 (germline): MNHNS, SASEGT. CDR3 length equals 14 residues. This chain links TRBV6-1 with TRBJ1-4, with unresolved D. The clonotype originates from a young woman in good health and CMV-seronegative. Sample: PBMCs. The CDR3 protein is CASSLSRTNEKLFF. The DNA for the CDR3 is TGTGCCAGCAGCCTTTCCAGAACTAATGAAAAACTGTTTTTT.